A single sample gave rise to the 21 T cell receptor beta chains below, sequenced in a study of blood T cell repertoires in COVID-19. Only in-frame clones appear in the TCRdb table, and some are missing; sequencing was by immunoSEQ multiplex PCR. The sample consists of over 250,000 clones, over 75% of them appearing once. Sequenced input: PBMCs or T cells enriched from blood (not recorded which). The source is a woman aged 30 to 39 who had recovered from COVID-19.

The CDR3 coding sequence is TGTGCCAGCAGCTTACAGGTTTCAGAAGAGACCCAGTACTTC. Translated: CASSLQVSEETQYF. This rearrangement joins TRBV7-9 to TRBJ2-5; no clear D. Trimming shortened V by 2 bases and J by 3 bases, and 10 bases separated the two germline ends. Looked up from germline, CDR1 is SEHNR and CDR2 is FQNEAQ (reference sequence). The CDR3 spans 14 residues.

This rearrangement joins TRBV7-2 to TRBJ2-1, with 14 bases fitting TRBD2. Losses at the gene ends were 0 bases for V and 2 bases for J; bases not matched to a gene: 6. CDR3 length: 19 residues. The germline V gene has CDR1 SGHTA and CDR2 FQGNSA. The CDR3 nucleotides read TGTGCCAGCAGCTTAGCTGGACTAGCGGGAGGAGCCGCCTACAATGAGCAGTTCTTC. It encodes CASSLAGLAGGAAYNEQFF.

Concerning this clone: Other DNA sequences within the sample encode an identical CDR3. The rearrangement uses TRBV12-3 or TRBV12-4 and TRBJ2-7, with no clear D. Trimming took 6 bases from V and 0 from J, leaving 6 bases between them. CDR3 length: 12 amino acids. The CDR3 region has the DNA TGTGCCAGCAGGTCTAGCTCCTACGAGCAGTACTTC. It translates to CASRSSSYEQYF.

This chain connects TRBV3-1 (or the pseudogene TRBV3-2) to TRBJ2-7, with D uncertain. This CDR3 contains 15 residues. Trimming stripped 2 bases from V and 1 base from J, with 12 bases between. Per the germline V gene, CDR1 is LGHDT and CDR2 is YNNKEL (reference sequence). The CDR3, as DNA: TGTGCCAGCAGCCAAACACAATTAAGTTCCTACGAGCAGTACTTC. Amino acids: CASSQTQLSSYEQYF.

The V gene is TRBV24-1, the J gene TRBJ2-1, with TRBD1 matching over 9 bases. The CDR3 extends over 16 amino acids. V lost 4 bases and J lost 5; bases outside the gene matches: 8. The germline V gene has CDR1 KGHDR and CDR2 SFDVKD. The CDR3 DNA reads TGTGCCACCAGTGAGCCGGGACAGGGTCTTAACAATGAGCAGTTCTTC. Translation: CATSEPGQGLNNEQFF.

The chain carries TRBV12-3 or TRBV12-4 and TRBJ2-1; possibly TRBD1 for D (7 bases). The CDR3 spans 13 residues. The V end lost 2 bases, the J end lost 8 bases, and 10 bases lay between the germline ends. This CDR3 is CASSLFRGDEQFF. The CDR3 nucleotides read TGTGCCAGCAGTTTATTCAGGGGGGATGAGCAGTTCTTC.

The chain employs TRBV28 and TRBJ1-2; perhaps TRBD1 as D (6 bases). Germline V lookup: CDR1 MDHEN, CDR2 SYDVKM. Trimming took off 5 bases at V and 5 bases at J, with 15 bases between the two ends. The CDR3 runs 14 residues. This CDR3 reads CASSQGHLGYGYTF. The CDR3 DNA is TGTGCCAGCAGTCAGGGACATCTAGGGTATGGCTACACCTTC.

The V call is TRBV19, the J call TRBJ2-3; 12 nucleotides match TRBD2. The CDR3 spans 15 residues. The ends lost 5 bases at V and 2 bases at J; junction bases unmatched: 2. Germline values: CDR1 LNHDA, CDR2 SQIVND (reference sequence). CDR3 in amino acids: CASSLAGGPTDTQYF. The CDR3 coding sequence is TGTGCCAGTAGTCTAGCGGGAGGGCCCACAGATACGCAGTATTTT.

The genes are TRBV5-1 and TRBJ2-7; 7 positions match TRBD2. Germline V CDR1 and CDR2: SGHRS, YFSETQ. J gave up 0 bases and V 3 bases, and 6 bases lay outside the gene matches. The CDR3 has 15 residues. For the CDR3, the DNA is TGCGCCAGCAGCTGGGGGGGGGACCCCTCCTACGAGCAGTACTTC. Its protein product is CASSWGGDPSYEQYF. Looking up the rest from reference TRBV5-1 and TRBJ2-7 gives the full variable domain: KAGVTQTPRYLIKTRGQQVTLSCSPISGHRSVSWYQQTPGQGLQFLFEYFSETQRNKGNFPGRFSGRQFSNSRSEMNVSTLELGDSALYLCASSWGGDPSYEQYFGPGTRLTVT.

The chain has TRBV7-2 and TRBJ2-7, with 8 bases identical to TRBD2. CDR3 length equals 15 residues. J lost 0 bases, V lost 2 bases, and 3 bases had no gene match. Germline CDR1 and CDR2: SGHTA and FQGNSA. CDR3 region: CASSLTSGNSYEQYF. The CDR3 coding sequence is TGTGCCAGCAGCTTAACTAGCGGCAACTCCTACGAGCAGTACTTC.

The rearrangement links TRBV12-3 or TRBV12-4 to TRBJ1-5; D ambiguous. The CDR3 has 13 amino acids. Trimming pared 4 bases from V and 5 bases from J, leaving 9 bases between. The CDR3 sequence: CASSYSNDQPQHF. The CDR3 DNA sequence: TGTGCCAGCAGTTACAGCAATGATCAGCCCCAGCATTTT.

The J gene is TRBJ2-2, the V gene TRBV27; D is possibly TRBD1 (6 bases). V was trimmed by 6 bases and J by 6 bases, leaving 8 bases between them. Germline V gives CDR1 MNHEY, CDR2 SMNVEV (reference sequence). The CDR3 consists of 12 residues. The CDR3 region has the DNA TGTGCCAGCAGACAGGGCCCCGGGGAGCTGTTTTTT. Amino acids: CASRQGPGELFF.

V and J are TRBV10-3 and TRBJ2-6; D is possibly TRBD1 (5 bases). The germline CDR1 and CDR2 sequences are ENHRY and SYGVKD. Trimming pared 0 bases from V and 4 bases from J, leaving 13 bases between. The CDR3 runs 17 residues. CDR3 sequence: CAISESDQPGGANVLTF. The CDR3 bases are TGTGCCATCAGTGAGTCGGATCAACCAGGGGGGGCCAACGTCCTGACTTTC.

This clone was seen only a few times. V is TRBV19 and J is TRBJ1-2; TRBD1 matches 9 bases. Germline CDR1 LNHDA, CDR2 SQIVND (reference sequence). The CDR3 totals 13 residues. Losses at the gene ends were 6 bases for V and 8 bases for J; bases not matched to a gene: 7. CDR3 protein: CASRPGQGAGYTF. In nucleotides, the CDR3 is TGTGCCAGTAGACCGGGACAGGGTGCCGGCTACACCTTC.

The chain uses TRBV6-5 and TRBJ1-2; D is unresolved. There are 14 residues in the CDR3. Germline loops: CDR1 MNHEY, CDR2 SVGAGI. The V and J ends lost 0 bases and 6 bases respectively, with 11 bases between them. CDR3 amino acids: CASSYSGRKDGYTF. The CDR3 DNA reads TGTGCCAGCAGTTACTCGGGCAGAAAAGATGGCTACACCTTC.

The V call is TRBV7-3, the J call TRBJ2-1; 12 bases are shared with TRBD2. CDR1 and CDR2 from the germline V gene are SGHTA and FQGTGA. V shed 1 base, J shed 6 bases, and the junction held 4 bases outside the gene matches. The CDR3 runs 16 residues. The CDR3 DNA follows: TGTGCCAGCAGCTTAATGGGACTAGCGGGTGTCAATGAGCAGTTCTTC. Amino acids: CASSLMGLAGVNEQFF.

The V gene is TRBV28, the J gene TRBJ2-7; 10 bases are shared with TRBD1. V lost 8 bases and J lost 2; bases outside the gene matches: 3. This CDR3 spans 13 amino acids. Germline V CDR1 and CDR2: MDHEN, SYDVKM. This chain's CDR3 is CASGQGGTYEQYF. In DNA form, the CDR3 reads TGTGCCAGCGGACAGGGGGGGACCTACGAGCAGTACTTC.

The genes are TRBV7-2 and TRBJ1-1; maybe TRBD1 (5 bases). V lost 5 bases and J 8 bases, leaving 15 bases between the germline ends. Per germline, CDR1 SGHTA and CDR2 FQGNSA. This CDR3 comprises 13 residues. CDR3 in amino acids: CASSEWNSGEAFF. For the CDR3, the DNA is TGTGCCAGCAGCGAATGGAACTCAGGGGAAGCTTTCTTT.

The chain uses TRBV5-1 and TRBJ2-7, with 12 bases aligning to TRBD1. The CDR3 covers 15 residues. The germline CDR1 and CDR2 sequences are SGHRS and YFSETQ. The trim removed 0 bases at V and 4 bases at J, leaving 2 bases unmatched. DNA for the CDR3: TGCGCCAGCAGCTTGGGGGGACAGGGGGCTTACGAGCAGTACTTC. This translates into CASSLGGQGAYEQYF.

A single count supports this clone. The CDR3 DNA is TGTGCCAGCAGCGGACTCGGGGGGACCGGGGAGCTGTTTTTT. It specifies CASSGLGGTGELFF. V is TRBV11-3 and J is TRBJ2-2; TRBD2 matches 7 bases. The CDR3 runs to 14 residues. Trimming took 5 bases from V and 5 from J; bases not matched to a gene: 5. Germline CDR1 reads SGHNT; CDR2 reads YENEEA.

The V call is TRBV28, the J call TRBJ1-5, with TRBD1 as a possible D gene (6 bases). CDR1 and CDR2 (germline): MDHEN, SYDVKM. This CDR3 is built from 14 residues. Trimming took off 6 bases at V and 5 bases at J, with 14 bases between the two ends. The CDR3 is CASSQVDRYQPQHF. The CDR3 DNA is TGTGCCAGCAGCCAAGTGGACAGATATCAGCCCCAGCATTTT.